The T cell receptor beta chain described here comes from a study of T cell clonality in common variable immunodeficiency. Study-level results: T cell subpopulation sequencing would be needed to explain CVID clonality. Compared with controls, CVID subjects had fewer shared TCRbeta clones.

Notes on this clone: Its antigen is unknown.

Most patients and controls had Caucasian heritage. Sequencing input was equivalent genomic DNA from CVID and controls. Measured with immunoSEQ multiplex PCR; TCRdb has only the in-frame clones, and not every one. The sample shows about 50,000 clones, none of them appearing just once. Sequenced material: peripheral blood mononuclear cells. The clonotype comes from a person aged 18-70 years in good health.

The CDR3 sequence is CASSEQFGGYSPLHF. The part of the CDR3 DNA that was read is TGTGCCAGCAGTGAACAGTTTGGGGGGTATTCACCC. The chain combines TRBV2 with TRBJ1-6; a weak D match, TRBD1 (5 bases). Sequencing ends 3 residues short of the CDR3 end; the germline J gene provides the rest. This CDR3 has 15 amino acids. V gave up 2 bases and J gave up 8 bases, with 13 bases separating them. Germline values: CDR1 SNHLY, CDR2 FYNNEI. Supplemented by reference TRBV2 and TRBJ1-6, the full variable domain reads EPEVTQTPSHQVTQMGQEVILRCVPISNHLYFYWYRQILGQKVEFLVSFYNNEISEKSEIFDDQFSVERPDGSNFTLKIRSTKLEDSAMYFCASSEQFGGYSPLHFGNGTRLTVT.